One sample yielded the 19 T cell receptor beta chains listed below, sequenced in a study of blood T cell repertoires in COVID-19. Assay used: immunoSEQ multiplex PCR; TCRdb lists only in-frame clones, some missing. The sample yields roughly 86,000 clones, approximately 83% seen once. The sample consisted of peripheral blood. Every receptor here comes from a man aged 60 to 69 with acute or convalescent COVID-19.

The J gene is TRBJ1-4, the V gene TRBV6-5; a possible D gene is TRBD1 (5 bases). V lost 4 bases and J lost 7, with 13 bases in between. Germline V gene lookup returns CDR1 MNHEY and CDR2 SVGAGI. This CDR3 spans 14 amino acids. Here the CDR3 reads CASSLAGPAEKLFF. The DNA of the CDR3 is TGTGCCAGCAGTTTGGCAGGGCCCGCTGAAAAACTGTTTTTT.

The CDR3 DNA sequence: TGTGCCAGCAGCTTAAGCGGGACCTACTCCTACGAGCAGTACTTC. Translation gives CASSLSGTYSYEQYF. The chain carries TRBV7-8 and TRBJ2-7, with 7 bases fitting TRBD2. Germline V gene lookup returns CDR1 SGHVS and CDR2 FQNEAQ. The length of the CDR3 is 15 residues. J lost 0 bases, V lost 2 bases, and 4 bases had no gene match.

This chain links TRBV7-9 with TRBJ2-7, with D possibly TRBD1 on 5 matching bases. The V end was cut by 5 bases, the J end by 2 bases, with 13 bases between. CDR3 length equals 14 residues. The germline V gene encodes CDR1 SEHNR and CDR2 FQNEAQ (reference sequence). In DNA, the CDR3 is TGTGCCAGCAGCGGGCGGACAAAACCCTACGAGCAGTACTTC. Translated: CASSGRTKPYEQYF.

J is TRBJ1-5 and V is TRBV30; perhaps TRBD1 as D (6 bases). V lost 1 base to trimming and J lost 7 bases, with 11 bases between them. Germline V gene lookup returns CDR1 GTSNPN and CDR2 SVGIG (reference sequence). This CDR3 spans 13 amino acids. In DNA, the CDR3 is TGTGCCTGGAGTGAACAGGGAAACCAGCCCCAGCATTTT. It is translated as CAWSEQGNQPQHF.

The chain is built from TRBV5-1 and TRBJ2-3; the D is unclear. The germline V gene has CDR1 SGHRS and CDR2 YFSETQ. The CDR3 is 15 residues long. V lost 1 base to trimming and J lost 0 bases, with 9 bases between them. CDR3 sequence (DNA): TGCGCCAGCAGCTTGACTCAGACTAGCACAGATACGCAGTATTTT. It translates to CASSLTQTSTDTQYF.

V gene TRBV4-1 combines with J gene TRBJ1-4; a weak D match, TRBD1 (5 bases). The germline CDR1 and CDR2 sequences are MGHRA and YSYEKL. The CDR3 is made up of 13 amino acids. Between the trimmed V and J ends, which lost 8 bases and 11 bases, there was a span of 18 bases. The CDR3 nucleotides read TGCGCCAGCGGCGTAGGGGCCCCTATGAAACTGTTTTTT. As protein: CASGVGAPMKLFF.

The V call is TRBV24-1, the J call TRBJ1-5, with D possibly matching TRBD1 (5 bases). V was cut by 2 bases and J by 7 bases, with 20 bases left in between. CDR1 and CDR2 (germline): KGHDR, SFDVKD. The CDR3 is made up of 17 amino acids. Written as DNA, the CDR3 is TGTGCCACCAGTGATTCCCAGGGCGTGCCTTTTCTCCAGCCCCAGCATTTT. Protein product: CATSDSQGVPFLQPQHF.

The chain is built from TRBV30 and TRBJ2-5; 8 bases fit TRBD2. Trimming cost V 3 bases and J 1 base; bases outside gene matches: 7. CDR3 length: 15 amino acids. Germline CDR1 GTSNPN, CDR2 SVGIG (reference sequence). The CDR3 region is CAWSTLAEIQETQYF. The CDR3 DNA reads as TGTGCCTGGAGCACACTAGCGGAGATCCAAGAGACCCAGTACTTC.

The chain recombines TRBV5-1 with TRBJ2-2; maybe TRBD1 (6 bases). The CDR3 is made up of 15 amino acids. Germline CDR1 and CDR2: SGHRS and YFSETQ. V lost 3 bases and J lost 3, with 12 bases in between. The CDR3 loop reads CASSSTGQYTGELFF. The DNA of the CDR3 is TGCGCCAGCAGCTCGACTGGACAGTACACCGGGGAGCTGTTTTTT. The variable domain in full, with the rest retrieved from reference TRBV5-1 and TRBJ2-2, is KAGVTQTPRYLIKTRGQQVTLSCSPISGHRSVSWYQQTPGQGLQFLFEYFSETQRNKGNFPGRFSGRQFSNSRSEMNVSTLELGDSALYLCASSSTGQYTGELFFGEGSRLTVL.

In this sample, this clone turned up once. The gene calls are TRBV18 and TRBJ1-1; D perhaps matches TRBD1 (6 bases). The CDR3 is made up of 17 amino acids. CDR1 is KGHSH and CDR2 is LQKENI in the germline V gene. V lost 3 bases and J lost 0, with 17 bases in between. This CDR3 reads CASSPPGQYLLNTEAFF. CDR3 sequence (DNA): TGTGCCAGCTCACCCCCGGGACAATACTTATTGAACACTGAAGCTTTCTTT.

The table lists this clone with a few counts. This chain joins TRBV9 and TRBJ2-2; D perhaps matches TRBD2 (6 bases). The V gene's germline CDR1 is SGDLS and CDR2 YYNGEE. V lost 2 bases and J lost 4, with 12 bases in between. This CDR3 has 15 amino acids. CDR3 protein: CASSVGGLGTGELFF. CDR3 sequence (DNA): TGTGCCAGCAGCGTTGGGGGGTTGGGCACCGGGGAGCTGTTTTTT.

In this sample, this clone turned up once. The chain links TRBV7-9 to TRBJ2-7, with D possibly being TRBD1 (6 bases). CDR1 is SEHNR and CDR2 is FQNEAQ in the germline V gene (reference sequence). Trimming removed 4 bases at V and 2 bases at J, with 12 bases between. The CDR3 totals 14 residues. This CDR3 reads CASSSWTAAYEQYF. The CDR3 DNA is TGTGCCAGCAGCTCCTGGACAGCCGCCTACGAGCAGTACTTC.

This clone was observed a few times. As DNA, the CDR3 is TGTGCCAGCCGTCCTAGGACAGGAGACTACAATGAGCAGTTCTTC. Translated, it gives CASRPRTGDYNEQFF. The genes are TRBV27 and TRBJ2-1, with 7 bases matching TRBD1. Germline loops: CDR1 MNHEY, CDR2 SMNVEV (reference sequence). J was trimmed by 3 bases and V by 8 bases; bases with no gene match: 10. This CDR3 region has 15 residues.

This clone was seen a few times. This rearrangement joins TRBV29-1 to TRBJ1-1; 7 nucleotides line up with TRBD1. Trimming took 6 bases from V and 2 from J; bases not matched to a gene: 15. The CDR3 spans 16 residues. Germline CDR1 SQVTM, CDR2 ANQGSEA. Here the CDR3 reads CSVSTGWVNPNTEAFF. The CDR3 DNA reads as TGCAGCGTCTCGACAGGGTGGGTTAACCCAAACACTGAAGCTTTCTTT.

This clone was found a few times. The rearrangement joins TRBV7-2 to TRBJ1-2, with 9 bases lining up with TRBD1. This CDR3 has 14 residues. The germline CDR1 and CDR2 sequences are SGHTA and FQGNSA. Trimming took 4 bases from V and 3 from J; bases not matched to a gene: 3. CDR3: CASSWGQGDYGYTF. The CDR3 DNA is TGTGCCAGCAGCTGGGGACAGGGAGACTATGGCTACACCTTC.

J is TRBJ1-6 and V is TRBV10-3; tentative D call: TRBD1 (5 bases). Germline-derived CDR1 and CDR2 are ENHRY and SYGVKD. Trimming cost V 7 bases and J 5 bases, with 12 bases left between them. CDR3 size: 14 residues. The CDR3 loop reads CAITADRNNSPLHF. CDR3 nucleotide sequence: TGTGCCATCACCGCTGACAGAAATAATTCACCCCTCCACTTT.

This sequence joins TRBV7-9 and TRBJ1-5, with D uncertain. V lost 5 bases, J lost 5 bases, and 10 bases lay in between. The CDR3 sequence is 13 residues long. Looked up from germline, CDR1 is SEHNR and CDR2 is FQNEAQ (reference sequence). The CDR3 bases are TGTGCCAGCAGCCGAGACGGGTATCAGCCCCAGCATTTT. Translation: CASSRDGYQPQHF. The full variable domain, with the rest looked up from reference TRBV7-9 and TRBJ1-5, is DTGVSQNPRHKITKRGQNVTFRCDPISEHNRLYWYRQTLGQGPEFLTYFQNEAQLEKSRLLSDRFSAERPKGSFSTLEIQRTEQGDSAMYLCASSRDGYQPQHFGDGTRLSIL.

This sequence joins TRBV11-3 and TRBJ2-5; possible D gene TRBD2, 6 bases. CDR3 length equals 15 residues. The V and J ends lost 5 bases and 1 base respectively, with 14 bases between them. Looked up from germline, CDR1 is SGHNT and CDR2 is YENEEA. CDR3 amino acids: CASSAGQGPQETQYF. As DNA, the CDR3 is TGTGCCAGCAGCGCGGGGCAGGGCCCCCAAGAGACCCAGTACTTC. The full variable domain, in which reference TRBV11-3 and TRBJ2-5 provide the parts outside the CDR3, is EAGVVQSPRYKIIEKKQPVAFWCNPISGHNTLYWYLQNLGQGPELLIRYENEEAVDDSQLPKDRFSAERLKGVDSTLKIQPAELGDSAVYLCASSAGQGPQETQYFGPGTRLLVL.

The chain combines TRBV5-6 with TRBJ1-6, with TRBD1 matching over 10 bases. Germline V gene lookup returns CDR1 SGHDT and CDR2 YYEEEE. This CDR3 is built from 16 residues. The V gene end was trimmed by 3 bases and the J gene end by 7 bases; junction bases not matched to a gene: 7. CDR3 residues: CASSSTGGLYNSPLHF. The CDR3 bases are TGTGCCAGCAGCTCGACAGGGGGCCTATACAATTCACCCCTCCACTTT.